This T cell receptor (beta chain) is from a study of blood T cell repertoires in COVID-19. Study as a whole: COVID-19 samples collected from the United States, Italy and Spain covered acute and convalescent phases. The analysed material was cDNA or gDNA that came from T cells, B-cell-depleted T cells, or PBMCs.

As processed by the authors: Reference gene primer amplification yielded estimated nucleated cell counts. TCRdb's copy holds only in-frame clones and misses some; the assay was immunoSEQ multiplex PCR. The V and J calls and the clone size are those of that table, but D and trimming were determined from the DNA. Found here are 96,000 or so clones, more than 85% of them singletons; the top ten hold roughly 1.7%. Germline V gene data show CDR1 as SGDLS and CDR2 as YYNGEE. The CDR3 totals 15 residues. Trimming pared 0 bases from V and 5 bases from J, leaving 14 bases between. This clone has just one count.

The TCR was taken from a man aged 60 to 75 with acute or convalescent COVID-19. The V call is TRBV9, the J call TRBJ1-1, with a weak D call TRBD1 (5 bases). Sequencing input: peripheral blood. The CDR3 coding sequence is TGTGCCAGCAGCGTAGGTTCGGGGGGGTGGACTGAAGCTTTCTTT. Amino acids: CASSVGSGGWTEAFF.